The T cell receptor (beta chain) under discussion was sequenced for a study of OX40 agonist ivuxolimab in advanced cancers. Turning to the study itself: With ivuxolimab, an agonistic anti-OX40 (CD134) antibody, patients were treated. Each patient was given ivuxolimab into a vein every 2 weeks, at 0.01 to 10 mg/kg. At roughly 83% male, the cohort had a mean age of approximately 64 years, ranging from roughly 20 to 90.

The protocol was immunoSEQ multiplex PCR, while the TCRdb copy is restricted to in-frame clones and leaves out a portion. The table lists some 98,000 clones, around 90% of them singletons. CDR1 and CDR2 (germline): WSHSY, SAAADI. V gave up 3 bases and J gave up 2 bases, with 14 bases separating them. This CDR3 contains 15 residues. Regarding the study as a whole: CD8+ T cells (on average) carried more expanded clones than CD4+ T cells.

Notes on this clone: What it binds is not known.

This clonotype originated in an adult with an advanced solid tumor such as melanoma, head and neck, liver or kidney cancer. The sequences come from CD4+ or CD8+ T cells sorted from blood, collected in a trial of the OX40 agonist ivuxolimab. The gene calls are TRBV10-2 and TRBJ2-7, with D possibly being TRBD1 (6 bases). CDR3 nucleotides: TGCGCCAGCAGTGACGGTGCGTCAGGGGCCTACGAGCAGTACTTC. Amino acid sequence: CASSDGASGAYEQYF.